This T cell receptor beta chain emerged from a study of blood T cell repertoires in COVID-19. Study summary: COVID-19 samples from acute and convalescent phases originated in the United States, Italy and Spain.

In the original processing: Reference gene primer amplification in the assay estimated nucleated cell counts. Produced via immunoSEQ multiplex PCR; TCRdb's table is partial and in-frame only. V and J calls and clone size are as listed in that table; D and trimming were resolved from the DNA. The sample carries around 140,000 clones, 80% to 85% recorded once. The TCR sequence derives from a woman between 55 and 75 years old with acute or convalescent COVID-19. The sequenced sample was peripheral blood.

DNA of the CDR3: TGTGCCAGCAGCGTAGGGACAGAGACTACGTTACAGTACTTC. This sequence encodes CASSVGTETTLQYF. The J gene is TRBJ2-7, the V gene TRBV9, with D perhaps matching TRBD1 (6 bases). The V gene lost 0 bases and the J gene lost 10 bases, with 17 bases spanning the gap. Germline CDR1 SGDLS, CDR2 YYNGEE. The CDR3 runs 14 residues. Supplemented by reference TRBV9 and TRBJ2-7, the full variable domain reads DSGVTQTPKHLITATGQRVTLRCSPRSGDLSVYWYQQSLDQGLQFLIQYYNGEERAKGNILERFSAQQFPDLHSELNLSSLELGDSALYFCASSVGTETTLQYFGPGTRLTVT.